The clone carrying this TCR beta chain was observed once. Trimming pared 8 bases from V and 4 bases from J, leaving 14 bases between. The CDR3 sequence is 14 residues long. This entry comes from a study of blood T cells in healthy people across ages. The second PCR ran roughly 6 to 11 cycles with a sample-barcoded 5' primer and J-beta primers. TCRdb reprocessed the 5' RACE reads with MiXCR, giving one entry per CDR3 protein. Of roughly 800,000 distinct CDR3 sequences listed, approximately 25% were seen once; the top ten hold under 4.5%. These data were also filed under a second study, of T cells of mothers and their children.

The chain uses TRBV12-3 or TRBV12-4 and TRBJ2-2; a possible D gene is TRBD2 (6 bases). Input material: blood. The sequence was collected from a boy aged 5-17 years in good health. The CDR3 DNA is TGTGCCAGCCAACCTACTAGCTTCACCGGGGAGCTGTTTTTT. This translates into CASQPTSFTGELFF.